This T cell receptor (beta chain) came from a study of response to subunit inactivated influenza vaccine. This clonotype was observed at least ten times. Its cognate antigen is unknown. Trimming removed 8 bases from V and 1 base from J, with 12 bases in between. This CDR3 has 13 residues. Germline V gene sequence: CDR1 MNHNS, CDR2 SASEGT. MiXCR was run by TCRdb on the RT-PCR reads, yielding one entry per CDR3 protein. The repertoire includes 150,000 to 200,000 distinct CDR3 sequences, about 10% of them detected once, and under 40% sits in the top ten. Study-wide results and caveats: Each seasonal influenza vaccination recruits few new T cells, the authors suggested.

The V call is TRBV6-1, the J call TRBJ2-7; D is unresolved. This material consisted of CD8+ T cells sorted from PBMCs, taken roughly 24 months after vaccination. The clonotype comes from a man between 45 and 75 years old who received an inactivated influenza vaccine. CDR3 nucleotide sequence: TGTGCCAGCGGGTGGTTCAGGTCCTACGAGCAGTACTTC. Translating it yields CASGWFRSYEQYF.